This TCR beta chain was identified during a study of blood T cells in healthy people across ages. It was with a sample-barcoded 5' primer and a J-beta primer mix that a second PCR of roughly 7 to 12 cycles was run. MiXCR, run by TCRdb on the 5' RACE reads, gives a single entry per CDR3 protein. The sample holds more than 1.4 million distinct CDR3 sequences; 42% are singletons and the top ten take around 8%. V was clipped by 7 bases and J by 7 bases; unmatched bases: 9. The germline V gene encodes CDR1 DFQATT and CDR2 SNEGSKA (reference sequence). The CDR3 contains 13 residues. V and J are TRBV20-1 and TRBJ2-1, with 8 nucleotides matching TRBD1. The receptor was isolated from a woman aged 18-35 years in good health. Sequences were obtained from blood. This CDR3 reads CSGHETGENEQFF. As DNA, the CDR3 is TGCAGTGGCCACGAGACAGGGGAAAATGAGCAGTTCTTC.